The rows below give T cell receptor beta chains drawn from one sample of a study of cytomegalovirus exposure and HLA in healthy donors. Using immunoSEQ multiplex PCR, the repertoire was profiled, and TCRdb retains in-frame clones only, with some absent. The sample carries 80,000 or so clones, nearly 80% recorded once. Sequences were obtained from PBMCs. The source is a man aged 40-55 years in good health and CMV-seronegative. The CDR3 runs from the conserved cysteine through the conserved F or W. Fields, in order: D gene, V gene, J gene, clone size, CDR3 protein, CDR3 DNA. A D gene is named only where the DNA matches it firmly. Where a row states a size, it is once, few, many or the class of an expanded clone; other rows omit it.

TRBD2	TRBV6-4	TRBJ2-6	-	CASSETSGSGANVLTF	TGTGCCAGCAGTGAGACTAGCGGCTCTGGGGCCAACGTCCTGACTTTC
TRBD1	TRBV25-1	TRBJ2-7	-	CASTGTGGSYEQYF	TGTGCCAGCACAGGGACAGGGGGTTCCTACGAGCAGTACTTC
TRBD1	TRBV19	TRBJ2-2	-	CASSMAQGLNTGELFF	TGTGCCAGTAGTATGGCACAGGGGCTGAACACCGGGGAGCTGTTTTTT
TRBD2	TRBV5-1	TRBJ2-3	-	CASSLSSGRFGDTQYF	TGCGCCAGCAGCCTTTCTAGCGGGAGGTTCGGAGATACGCAGTATTTT
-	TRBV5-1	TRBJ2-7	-	CASSLAAGTYEQYF	TGCGCCAGCAGCTTGGCTGCGGGAACGTACGAGCAGTACTTC
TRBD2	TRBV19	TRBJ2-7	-	CASSTSSGNEQYF	TGTGCCAGTAGTACATCTAGCGGGAACGAGCAGTACTTC
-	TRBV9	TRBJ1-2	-	CASSVDLLGFEGYTF	TGTGCCAGCAGCGTAGATTTGTTGGGCTTCGAAGGCTACACCTTC
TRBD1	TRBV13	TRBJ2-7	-	CASSPGTGGSYEQYF	TGTGCCAGCAGCCCGGGGACAGGGGGTTCCTACGAGCAGTACTTC
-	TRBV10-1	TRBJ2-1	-	CASSESIGADPYNEQFF	TGCGCCAGCAGTGAGTCGATCGGAGCGGACCCCTACAATGAGCAGTTCTTC
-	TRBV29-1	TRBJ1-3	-	CSVRVSGNTIYF	TGCAGCGTCAGGGTCTCTGGAAACACCATATATTTT
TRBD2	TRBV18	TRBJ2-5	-	CASSLAEETQYF	TGTGCCAGCTCGCTAGCGGAAGAGACCCAGTACTTC
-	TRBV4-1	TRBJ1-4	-	CASSLIPGVGEKLFF	TGCGCCAGCAGCCTAATCCCGGGGGTGGGCGAAAAACTGTTTTTT
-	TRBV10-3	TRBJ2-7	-	CAISESMGGFPYEQYF	TGTGCCATCAGTGAGTCGATGGGGGGATTCCCCTACGAGCAGTACTTC
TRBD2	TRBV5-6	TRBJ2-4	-	CASSWGGTKNIQYF	TGTGCCAGCAGCTGGGGAGGGACTAAAAACATTCAGTACTTC
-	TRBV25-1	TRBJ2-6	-	CASQGLLRDTGANVLTF	TGTGCCAGCCAGGGTCTCCTACGGGACACGGGGGCCAACGTCCTGACTTTC
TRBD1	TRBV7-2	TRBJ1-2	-	CASSFTGGYGYTF	TGTGCCAGCAGCTTCACAGGGGGTTATGGCTACACCTTC
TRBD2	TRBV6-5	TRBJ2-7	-	CASSYSGGLVAYEQYF	TGTGCCAGCAGTTACTCAGGGGGACTAGTGGCCTACGAGCAGTACTTC
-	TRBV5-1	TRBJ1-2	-	CASSLDSGYGYTF	TGCGCCAGCAGCTTGGACAGTGGCTATGGCTACACCTTC
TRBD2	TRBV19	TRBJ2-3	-	CASSLGLAGGFGVTDTQYF	TGTGCCAGTAGTCTCGGACTAGCGGGAGGGTTCGGGGTCACAGATACGCAGTATTTT
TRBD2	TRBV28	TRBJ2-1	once	CASSPGLAPNNEQFF	TGTGCCAGCAGTCCGGGACTAGCGCCGAACAATGAGCAGTTCTTC
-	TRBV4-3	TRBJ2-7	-	CASSQDLRGSYEQYF	TGCGCCAGCAGCCAAGACCTCCGGGGTTCCTACGAGCAGTACTTC
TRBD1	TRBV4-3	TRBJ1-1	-	CASRRDRNTEAFF	TGCGCCAGCAGACGGGACAGGAACACTGAAGCTTTCTTT
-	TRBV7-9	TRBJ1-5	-	CASSISNQLQHF	TGTGCCAGCAGCATTAGCAATCAGCTCCAGCATTTT
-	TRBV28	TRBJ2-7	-	CASSPPYPGLRFAEQYF	TGTGCCAGCAGTCCTCCCTACCCGGGACTTCGATTTGCCGAGCAGTACTTC
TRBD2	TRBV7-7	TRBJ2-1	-	CASSRAGGPEQFF	TGTGCTAGCAGCAGAGCGGGAGGGCCCGAGCAGTTCTTC
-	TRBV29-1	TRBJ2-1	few	CSVVQALYNEQFF	TGCAGCGTTGTTCAGGCCCTATACAATGAGCAGTTCTTC
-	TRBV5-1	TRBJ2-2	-	CASSLAVLNTGELFF	TGCGCCAGCAGCTTGGCGGTCCTGAACACCGGGGAGCTGTTTTTT
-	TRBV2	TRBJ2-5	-	CASRQNQETQYF	TGTGCCAGCAGACAGAATCAAGAGACCCAGTACTTC
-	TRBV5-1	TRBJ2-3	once	CASSLTIYTDTQYF	TGCGCCAGCAGCTTGACAATATACACAGATACGCAGTATTTT
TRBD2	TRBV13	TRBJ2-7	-	CASSWAESTSGPSYEQYF	TGTGCCAGCAGCTGGGCCGAATCTACTAGCGGGCCCTCCTACGAGCAGTACTTC
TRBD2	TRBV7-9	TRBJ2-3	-	CASSSTSGRGGTDTQYF	TGTGCCAGCAGCTCGACTAGCGGGAGAGGCGGCACAGATACGCAGTATTTT
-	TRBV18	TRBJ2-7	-	CASSLDSFSYEQYF	TGTGCCAGCTCCCTCGACAGTTTTTCCTACGAGCAGTACTTC
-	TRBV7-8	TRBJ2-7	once	CASSVGSGTTPREQYF	TGTGCCAGCAGCGTGGGGTCCGGGACAACGCCGCGGGAGCAGTACTTC
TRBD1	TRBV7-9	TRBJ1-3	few	CASSKGQAGDTIYF	TGTGCCAGCAGCAAGGGACAGGCGGGGGACACCATATATTTT
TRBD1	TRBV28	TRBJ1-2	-	CASSTRDRGNYGYTF	TGTGCCAGCAGTACTCGGGACAGGGGCAACTATGGCTACACCTTC
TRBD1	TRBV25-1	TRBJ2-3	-	CASSEGTGVNTQYF	TGTGCCAGCAGTGAGGGGACAGGGGTGAATACGCAGTATTTT
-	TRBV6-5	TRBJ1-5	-	CASSYFAGNQPQHF	TGTGCCAGCAGTTACTTTGCGGGCAATCAGCCCCAGCATTTT
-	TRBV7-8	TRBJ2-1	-	CASSPSAQEGQFF	TGTGCCAGCAGCCCCTCCGCCCAGGAGGGGCAGTTCTTC
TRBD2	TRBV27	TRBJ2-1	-	CASRLAGGPHNEQFF	TGTGCCAGCAGGTTAGCGGGAGGGCCCCACAATGAGCAGTTCTTC
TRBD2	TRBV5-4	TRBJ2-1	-	CATESGGAYNEQFF	TGTGCCACCGAGTCGGGAGGCGCCTACAATGAGCAGTTCTTC
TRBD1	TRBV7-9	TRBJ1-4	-	CASSRRQGADNEKLFF	TGTGCCAGCAGCCGCCGACAGGGGGCTGATAATGAAAAACTGTTTTTT
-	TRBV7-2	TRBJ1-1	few	CASSLLPEGAEAFF	TGTGCCAGCAGCTTACTCCCTGAAGGGGCAGAAGCTTTCTTT
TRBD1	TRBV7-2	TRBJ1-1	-	CASSLTGGHTEAFF	TGTGCCAGCAGCTTGACAGGGGGCCATACTGAAGCTTTCTTT
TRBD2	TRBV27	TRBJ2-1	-	CASRKGSLAGGRDEQFF	TGTGCCAGCAGAAAAGGGTCACTAGCGGGAGGGCGGGATGAGCAGTTCTTC
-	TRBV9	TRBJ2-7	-	CASSAGLQYEQYF	TGTGCCAGCAGCGCCGGACTCCAGTACGAGCAGTACTTC
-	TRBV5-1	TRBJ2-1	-	CASSLGGGEQFF	TGCGCCAGCAGCTTGGGAGGTGGTGAGCAGTTCTTC
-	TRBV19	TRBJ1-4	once	CASNTRWGATNEKLFF	TGTGCCAGTAACACCCGATGGGGGGCAACTAATGAAAAACTGTTTTTT
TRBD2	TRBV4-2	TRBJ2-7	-	CASSQDPVALADTYEQYF	TGTGCCAGCAGCCAAGATCCCGTAGCGCTAGCGGATACCTACGAGCAGTACTTC
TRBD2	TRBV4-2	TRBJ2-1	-	CASSPGTSGNYNEQFF	TGTGCCAGCAGCCCCGGGACTAGCGGCAACTACAATGAGCAGTTCTTC
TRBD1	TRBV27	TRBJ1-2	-	CASSMAQGDYGYTF	TGTGCCAGCAGTATGGCACAGGGGGACTATGGCTACACCTTC
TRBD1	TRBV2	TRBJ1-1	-	CASSERTMTDRGSTEAFF	TGTGCCAGCAGTGAGCGTACCATGACTGACAGGGGAAGCACTGAAGCTTTCTTT
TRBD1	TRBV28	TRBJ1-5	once	CASSLTGAFNQPQHF	TGTGCCAGCAGTTTAACAGGGGCTTTCAATCAGCCCCAGCATTTT
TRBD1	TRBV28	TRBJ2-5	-	CASSLEDRVGRETQYF	TGTGCCAGCAGTTTAGAGGACAGGGTTGGTAGGGAGACCCAGTACTTC
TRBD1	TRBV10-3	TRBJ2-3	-	CAIRQGELQDTQYF	TGTGCCATCAGACAGGGGGAGCTTCAAGATACGCAGTATTTT